This is a list of T cell receptor beta chains from one sample in a study of T cell responses to AZD1222 COVID-19 vaccine. Clones were sequenced by immunoSEQ multiplex PCR, and TCRdb holds only the in-frame ones, with some missing. The profile shows approximately 100,000 clones, 90% to 95% of them singletons. This material consisted of peripheral blood, taken on day 0 of AZD1222 vaccination. Source of these receptors: an adult in good health. Both conserved end residues are part of each CDR3. Each record gives: D gene, J gene, V gene, clone size, CDR3 protein, CDR3 DNA. The D gene is left open where the match is weak. Part of the rows lack a size; the others show once, few, many or a class for expanded clones.

d_gene: -; j_gene: TRBJ2-7; v_gene: TRBV6-5; abundance: -; CDR3aa: CASSRQVGEQYF; CDR3nt: TGTGCCAGCAGTCGACAGGTCGGGGAGCAGTACTTC
d_gene: -; j_gene: TRBJ1-2; v_gene: TRBV28; abundance: -; CDR3aa: CASSLGGVRYGYTF; CDR3nt: TGTGCCAGCAGTTTGGGGGGTGTCCGCTATGGCTACACCTTC
d_gene: -; j_gene: TRBJ1-5; v_gene: TRBV6-5; abundance: -; CDR3aa: CASSRNYRDQPQHF; CDR3nt: TGTGCCAGCAGTCGCAATTACAGGGATCAGCCCCAGCATTTT
d_gene: -; j_gene: TRBJ1-5; v_gene: TRBV19; abundance: -; CDR3aa: CASSMGRGRGDQPQHF; CDR3nt: TGTGCCAGTAGTATGGGAAGGGGCCGGGGGGATCAGCCCCAGCATTTT
d_gene: -; j_gene: TRBJ1-1; v_gene: TRBV2; abundance: -; CDR3aa: CASSRTVNTEAFF; CDR3nt: TGTGCCAGCAGCAGGACAGTGAACACTGAAGCTTTCTTT
d_gene: -; j_gene: TRBJ1-2; v_gene: TRBV7-8; abundance: -; CDR3aa: CASSAGLDGPGGYTF; CDR3nt: TGTGCCAGCAGCGCCGGACTCGACGGCCCTGGTGGCTACACCTTC
d_gene: TRBD1; j_gene: TRBJ2-7; v_gene: TRBV28; abundance: once; CDR3aa: CASRLQGARTYEQYF; CDR3nt: TGTGCCAGCAGACTACAGGGGGCTAGGACGTACGAGCAGTACTTC
d_gene: -; j_gene: TRBJ2-3; v_gene: TRBV7-3; abundance: -; CDR3aa: CASSLTGGTSTDTQYF; CDR3nt: TGTGCCAGCAGCTTAACAGGCGGGACCAGCACAGATACGCAGTATTTT
d_gene: -; j_gene: TRBJ2-1; v_gene: TRBV6-6; abundance: once; CDR3aa: CASSYRQTLSEQFF; CDR3nt: TGTGCCAGCAGTTACCGACAGACATTGAGTGAGCAGTTCTTC
d_gene: TRBD1; j_gene: TRBJ2-2; v_gene: TRBV7-9; abundance: -; CDR3aa: CASSYNRGYANTGELFF; CDR3nt: TGTGCCAGCAGCTATAACAGGGGATACGCGAACACCGGGGAGCTGTTTTTT
d_gene: -; j_gene: TRBJ1-1; v_gene: TRBV9; abundance: once; CDR3aa: CASSVGGQTRTEAFF; CDR3nt: TGTGCCAGCAGCGTAGGAGGTCAGACTAGGACTGAAGCTTTCTTT
d_gene: -; j_gene: TRBJ1-5; v_gene: TRBV4-3; abundance: -; CDR3aa: CASSQSYSGFQPQHF; CDR3nt: TGCGCCAGCAGCCAATCGTACAGCGGGTTTCAGCCCCAGCATTTT
d_gene: -; j_gene: TRBJ2-2; v_gene: TRBV5-6; abundance: -; CDR3aa: CASSWVEIRNTGELFF; CDR3nt: TGTGCCAGCAGCTGGGTGGAGATCAGGAACACCGGGGAGCTGTTTTTT
d_gene: TRBD2; j_gene: TRBJ2-7; v_gene: TRBV28; abundance: -; CDR3aa: CASSSTGLASYEQYF; CDR3nt: TGTGCCAGCAGTTCAACGGGACTAGCGTCCTACGAGCAGTACTTC
d_gene: TRBD1; j_gene: TRBJ2-1; v_gene: TRBV7-2; abundance: -; CDR3aa: CANPDREWFYNEQFF; CDR3nt: TGTGCCAACCCGGACAGGGAGTGGTTCTACAATGAGCAGTTCTTC
d_gene: TRBD2; j_gene: TRBJ2-7; v_gene: TRBV5-6; abundance: -; CDR3aa: CASSLGDSGPSYEQYF; CDR3nt: TGTGCCAGCAGCTTGGGGGATAGCGGGCCGTCCTACGAGCAGTACTTC
d_gene: -; j_gene: TRBJ1-5; v_gene: TRBV5-6; abundance: -; CDR3aa: CASSLGLGSNQPQHF; CDR3nt: TGTGCCAGCAGCTTGGGGTTGGGTTCAAATCAGCCCCAGCATTTT
d_gene: TRBD1; j_gene: TRBJ1-4; v_gene: TRBV3-1/TRBV3-2; abundance: -; CDR3aa: CASSRRQGINEKLFF; CDR3nt: TGTGCCAGCAGCCGTCGACAGGGGATTAATGAAAAACTGTTTTTT
d_gene: -; j_gene: TRBJ1-2; v_gene: TRBV25-1; abundance: -; CDR3aa: CASSESFGTPKGYTF; CDR3nt: TGTGCCAGCAGTGAAAGTTTTGGGACACCTAAAGGCTACACCTTC
d_gene: TRBD1; j_gene: TRBJ1-1; v_gene: TRBV6-5; abundance: -; CDR3aa: CASSYSGQVNTEAFF; CDR3nt: TGTGCCAGCAGTTACTCGGGACAGGTGAACACTGAAGCTTTCTTT
d_gene: TRBD1; j_gene: TRBJ1-4; v_gene: TRBV5-1; abundance: -; CDR3aa: CASRRWDREGEKLFF; CDR3nt: TGCGCCAGCCGCCGTTGGGACAGGGAGGGTGAAAAACTGTTTTTT
d_gene: -; j_gene: TRBJ1-5; v_gene: TRBV6-5; abundance: -; CDR3aa: CASSFLSGLSNQPQHF; CDR3nt: TGTGCCAGCAGTTTCTTATCAGGCCTTAGCAATCAGCCCCAGCATTTT
d_gene: -; j_gene: TRBJ2-2; v_gene: TRBV7-2; abundance: -; CDR3aa: CATPGNPGWGNTGELFF; CDR3nt: TGTGCCACCCCCGGGAATCCGGGGTGGGGTAACACCGGGGAGCTGTTTTTT
d_gene: -; j_gene: TRBJ1-1; v_gene: TRBV19; abundance: -; CDR3aa: CASTLGQGRANTEAFF; CDR3nt: TGTGCCAGTACCCTAGGGCAGGGGAGGGCGAACACTGAAGCTTTCTTT
d_gene: TRBD1; j_gene: TRBJ1-5; v_gene: TRBV28; abundance: -; CDR3aa: CASRSGTGSNQPQHF; CDR3nt: TGTGCCAGCAGGTCCGGGACAGGGAGCAATCAGCCCCAGCATTTT
d_gene: -; j_gene: TRBJ1-4; v_gene: TRBV18; abundance: -; CDR3aa: CASSRTAQGINEKLFF; CDR3nt: TGTGCCAGCTCACGCACCGCGCAAGGCATTAATGAAAAACTGTTTTTT
d_gene: -; j_gene: TRBJ1-1; v_gene: TRBV6-4; abundance: many; CDR3aa: CASSDSDNTEAFF; CDR3nt: TGTGCCAGCAGTGACTCGGACAACACTGAAGCTTTCTTT
d_gene: -; j_gene: TRBJ2-1; v_gene: TRBV6-4; abundance: few; CDR3aa: CASSDNDGRSYNEQFF; CDR3nt: TGTGCCAGCAGTGATAATGACGGACGGTCCTACAATGAGCAGTTCTTC
d_gene: -; j_gene: TRBJ1-4; v_gene: TRBV3-1/TRBV3-2; abundance: -; CDR3aa: CASSMGAAEKLFF; CDR3nt: TGTGCCAGCAGCATGGGGGCAGCTGAAAAACTGTTTTTT
d_gene: -; j_gene: TRBJ1-6; v_gene: TRBV5-4; abundance: -; CDR3aa: CASSVGHTEGAPLHF; CDR3nt: TGTGCCAGCAGCGTGGGACATACCGAAGGGGCACCCCTCCACTTT
d_gene: TRBD1; j_gene: TRBJ2-6; v_gene: TRBV7-9; abundance: -; CDR3aa: CASSSTIGTGTFKANVLTF; CDR3nt: TGTGCCAGCAGCTCGACGATCGGGACAGGGACATTTAAGGCCAACGTCCTGACTTTC
d_gene: -; j_gene: TRBJ1-3; v_gene: TRBV5-5; abundance: -; CDR3aa: CASSLEGIAGNTIYF; CDR3nt: TGTGCCAGCAGCTTGGAGGGGATAGCTGGAAACACCATATATTTT
d_gene: -; j_gene: TRBJ2-7; v_gene: TRBV6-5; abundance: -; CDR3aa: CASSRDGYEQYF; CDR3nt: TGTGCCAGCAGCAGGGACGGCTACGAGCAGTACTTC
d_gene: -; j_gene: TRBJ2-2; v_gene: TRBV2; abundance: -; CDR3aa: CASTGQINTGELFF; CDR3nt: TGTGCCAGCACGGGACAAATAAACACCGGGGAGCTGTTTTTT
d_gene: TRBD1; j_gene: TRBJ2-2; v_gene: TRBV5-4; abundance: -; CDR3aa: CASSQGQGARRRTGELFF; CDR3nt: TGTGCCAGCAGCCAAGGACAGGGGGCCCGCCGTAGGACCGGGGAGCTGTTTTTT
d_gene: -; j_gene: TRBJ1-1; v_gene: TRBV11-3; abundance: -; CDR3aa: CASSLDRGKAFF; CDR3nt: TGTGCCAGCAGCTTAGATCGGGGGAAAGCTTTCTTT
d_gene: -; j_gene: TRBJ2-4; v_gene: TRBV3-1/TRBV3-2; abundance: once; CDR3aa: CASLRAIIQYF; CDR3nt: TGTGCCAGCTTGAGGGCGATCATTCAGTACTTC
d_gene: -; j_gene: TRBJ2-2; v_gene: TRBV5-1; abundance: -; CDR3aa: CASSLWSRAGANTGELFF; CDR3nt: TGCGCCAGCAGCTTGTGGAGTAGGGCAGGCGCTAACACCGGGGAGCTGTTTTTT
d_gene: TRBD1; j_gene: TRBJ2-5; v_gene: TRBV5-1; abundance: -; CDR3aa: CASSLQGGSEETQYF; CDR3nt: TGCGCCAGCAGCTTACAGGGGGGCTCTGAGGAGACCCAGTACTTC
d_gene: -; j_gene: TRBJ2-4; v_gene: TRBV28; abundance: once; CDR3aa: CASSSPASGIQYF; CDR3nt: TGTGCCAGCAGTTCCCCCGCGAGCGGCATTCAGTACTTC
d_gene: -; j_gene: TRBJ2-2; v_gene: TRBV7-3; abundance: few; CDR3aa: CASRTRLGNTGELFF; CDR3nt: TGTGCCAGCAGGACTCGACTGGGGAACACCGGGGAGCTGTTTTTT
d_gene: -; j_gene: TRBJ2-7; v_gene: TRBV29-1; abundance: -; CDR3aa: CSVEKGDGYEQYF; CDR3nt: TGCAGCGTTGAAAAGGGGGACGGCTACGAGCAGTACTTC
d_gene: TRBD1; j_gene: TRBJ2-7; v_gene: TRBV7-2; abundance: once; CDR3aa: CASSFPATGALTYEQYF; CDR3nt: TGTGCCAGCAGCTTTCCGGCGACAGGGGCCCTAACCTACGAGCAGTACTTC
d_gene: -; j_gene: TRBJ1-5; v_gene: TRBV3-1/TRBV3-2; abundance: -; CDR3aa: CASSQDRGQPQHF; CDR3nt: TGTGCCAGCAGCCAAGATAGGGGTCAGCCCCAGCATTTT
d_gene: -; j_gene: TRBJ1-1; v_gene: TRBV7-3; abundance: -; CDR3aa: CASSSEGDLGVTEAFF; CDR3nt: TGTGCCAGCAGCTCAGAGGGGGACCTAGGAGTCACTGAAGCTTTCTTT
d_gene: TRBD2; j_gene: TRBJ2-7; v_gene: TRBV6-5; abundance: once; CDR3aa: CASSYGLAGYEQYF; CDR3nt: TGTGCCAGCAGTTACGGACTAGCGGGATACGAGCAGTACTTC
d_gene: -; j_gene: TRBJ1-2; v_gene: TRBV6-6; abundance: -; CDR3aa: CASTPRAVEAYGYTF; CDR3nt: TGTGCCAGCACCCCCCGAGCAGTCGAGGCTTATGGCTACACCTTC
d_gene: TRBD1; j_gene: TRBJ1-1; v_gene: TRBV6-5; abundance: -; CDR3aa: CASSKYRGLTEAFF; CDR3nt: TGTGCCAGCAGCAAATACAGGGGGCTGACTGAAGCTTTCTTT
d_gene: TRBD1; j_gene: TRBJ1-2; v_gene: TRBV29-1; abundance: once; CDR3aa: CSVDGQVDYGYTF; CDR3nt: TGCAGCGTGGATGGACAGGTCGACTATGGCTACACCTTC
d_gene: -; j_gene: TRBJ2-4; v_gene: TRBV11-2; abundance: -; CDR3aa: CASSSRALWENIQYF; CDR3nt: TGTGCCAGCAGTAGCCGGGCACTTTGGGAAAACATTCAGTACTTC
d_gene: TRBD2; j_gene: TRBJ2-7; v_gene: TRBV10-3; abundance: once; CDR3aa: CAISESVREGYEQYF; CDR3nt: TGTGCCATCAGTGAGTCGGTGCGGGAGGGCTACGAGCAGTACTTC
d_gene: -; j_gene: TRBJ2-6; v_gene: TRBV7-6; abundance: -; CDR3aa: CASSPRISGANVLTF; CDR3nt: TGTGCCAGCAGCCCACGGATCTCTGGGGCCAACGTCCTGACTTTC
d_gene: TRBD1; j_gene: TRBJ2-1; v_gene: TRBV18; abundance: few; CDR3aa: CASYSGGAGVNEQFF; CDR3nt: TGTGCCAGCTATTCAGGGGGCGCCGGGGTCAATGAGCAGTTCTTC
d_gene: -; j_gene: TRBJ1-1; v_gene: TRBV6-5; abundance: -; CDR3aa: CASRPRTNAEAFF; CDR3nt: TGTGCCAGCAGACCTAGGACGAACGCTGAAGCTTTCTTT
d_gene: TRBD1; j_gene: TRBJ1-1; v_gene: TRBV29-1; abundance: once; CDR3aa: CSVARTGATEAFF; CDR3nt: TGCAGCGTTGCTCGGACAGGGGCCACTGAAGCTTTCTTT
d_gene: TRBD2; j_gene: TRBJ2-1; v_gene: TRBV18; abundance: -; CDR3aa: CASSPNTSSGRATPACRFF; CDR3nt: TGTGCCAGCTCACCCAACACCAGTAGCGGGAGGGCGACCCCCGCCTGTCGGTTCTTC
d_gene: -; j_gene: TRBJ2-1; v_gene: TRBV7-9; abundance: -; CDR3aa: CASSLVGSGVMVGEQFF; CDR3nt: TGTGCCAGCAGCTTAGTGGGGTCGGGAGTGATGGTCGGTGAGCAGTTCTTC
d_gene: TRBD1; j_gene: TRBJ1-1; v_gene: TRBV6-5; abundance: once; CDR3aa: CASSYPTGGRREAFF; CDR3nt: TGTGCCAGCAGCTATCCGACAGGGGGACGGCGAGAAGCTTTCTTT
d_gene: TRBD1; j_gene: TRBJ1-1; v_gene: TRBV7-9; abundance: -; CDR3aa: CASSVGQGNTEAFF; CDR3nt: TGTGCCAGCAGCGTGGGACAGGGGAACACTGAAGCTTTCTTT